These 2 T cell receptor beta chains came from one sample sequenced in a study of T cell changes during pregnancy in multiple sclerosis. Clones were read by immunoSEQ multiplex PCR, and TCRdb kept only the in-frame ones, dropping some. The table records tens of thousands of clones, about 95% of them present only once. Here the sequenced sample was peripheral blood, taken in the second trimester of pregnancy. These receptors were obtained from a female donor with multiple sclerosis, enrolled in a pregnancy study.

This clone was seen only once. This sequence joins TRBV11-2 and TRBJ2-3; 15 nucleotides match TRBD2. This CDR3 has 16 amino acids. Germline lookup yields CDR1 SGHAT and CDR2 FQNNGV. With V trimmed by 4 bases and J by 4 bases, 3 bases remained unmatched. CDR3 amino acids: CASSSGLAGGADTQYF. The CDR3 nucleotides read TGTGCCAGCAGCTCCGGACTAGCGGGAGGGGCAGATACGCAGTATTTT.

In this sample, this clone turned up once. This chain joins TRBV5-6 and TRBJ2-1, with D perhaps matching TRBD1 (6 bases). CDR1 and CDR2 (germline): SGHDT, YYEEEE. The V and J ends lost 1 base and 8 bases respectively, with 16 bases between them. The CDR3 runs to 15 residues. In DNA form, the CDR3 reads TGTGCCAGCAGCTTGCCGGACAGTCTTAGGTATGAGCAGTTCTTC. It codes for CASSLPDSLRYEQFF.